The 31 T cell receptor beta chains in this list originate from one sample, sequenced in a study of regulatory T cells in long-lasting Graves disease. According to the study, TCR beta libraries were built with iRepertoire HTBI primers and CDR3-region Arm-PCR. TCRdb processed the multiplex PCR reads anew with MiXCR; each CDR3 protein has one entry. The table records approximately 400,000 distinct CDR3 sequences, approximately 12% of them present only once. The time point: newly diagnosed GD, antithyroid drugs for less than 3 months. Extracted PBMC RNA gave rise to the TCR library. This same sample was also part of a study on T cells in Graves' hyperthyroidism and ophthalmopathy.

Sample: peripheral blood mononuclear cells (PBMCs), taken at new diagnosis, from a patient treated with antithyroid drugs. These receptors were obtained from a woman aged 18-30 years with Graves disease.

The chain couples TRBV4-1 to TRBJ1-2, with D unresolved. Germline V CDR1 and CDR2: MGHRA, YSYEKL. V was cut by 0 bases and J by 4 bases, with 18 bases left in between. The CDR3 covers 17 residues. Here the CDR3 reads CASSQEITPGIIYGYTF. The CDR3, as DNA: TGCGCCAGCAGCCAAGAAATTACCCCAGGCATAATCTATGGCTACACCTTC.

A remark on this clonotype: This could be a read error, since a much larger clone is one nucleotide away. V is TRBV27 and J is TRBJ1-1, with D possibly TRBD1 on 5 matching bases. The CDR3 spans 14 residues. Per germline, CDR1 MNHEY and CDR2 SMNVEV (reference sequence). The CDR3 DNA follows: TGTGCCAGAAGTTTATTTGTCGGGGGGGGTGAAGCTTTCTTT. It yields the protein CARSLFVGGGEAFF.

This clonotype was counted at least ten times. This chain links TRBV28 with TRBJ2-1, with 10 bases that match TRBD2. The germline V gene has CDR1 MDHEN and CDR2 SYDVKM. Losses at the gene ends were 4 bases for V and 6 bases for J; bases not matched to a gene: 21. This CDR3 contains 20 residues. For the CDR3, the DNA is TGTGCCAGCAGTTCCCCCCGACTAGCGGGTTACCCCTTCTCCCGCAATGAGCAGTTCTTC. This codes for CASSSPRLAGYPFSRNEQFF.

This clonotype came up many times. The CDR3 region is CASSQIQAKETQYF. The CDR3 DNA sequence: TGTGCCAGCAGCCAGATACAGGCGAAAGAGACCCAGTACTTC. This chain links TRBV12-3 or TRBV12-4 with TRBJ2-5; tentative D call: TRBD1 (5 bases). The length of the CDR3 is 14 residues. Trimming removed 6 bases from V and 3 bases from J, with 14 bases in between.

The sample holds many counts of this clonotype. V usage is TRBV15 and J usage is TRBJ2-2, with 13 bases aligning to TRBD2. The CDR3 contains 18 residues. Per germline, CDR1 LNHNV and CDR2 YYDKDF (reference sequence). V was pared by 0 bases and J by 7 bases, with 8 bases of the junction left unmatched. The CDR3 DNA reads TGTGCCACCAGCAGAGACCGTAGACTAGCGGGAGGTGGCGGGGAGCTGTTTTTT. It specifies CATSRDRRLAGGGGELFF.

This clonotype was counted at least ten times. J is TRBJ1-1 and V is TRBV28; no clear D gene. V lost 2 bases to trimming and J lost 4 bases, with 5 bases between them. Germline loops: CDR1 MDHEN, CDR2 SYDVKM. The CDR3 spans 12 residues. CDR3 in DNA: TGTGCCAGCAGTTTACAGATCACTGAAGCTTTCTTT. Residues: CASSLQITEAFF.

This clonotype was observed a handful of times. The rearrangement links TRBV6-2 or TRBV6-3 to TRBJ1-6; tentative D call: TRBD1 (5 bases). Germline assignment: CDR1 MNHEY and CDR2 SVGEGT. The CDR3 has 17 residues. Trimming stripped 0 bases from V and 6 bases from J, with 15 bases between. For the CDR3, the DNA is TGTGCCAGCAGTTACTCGATGGCATCGGGACCTAATTCACCCCTCCACTTT. Its protein product is CASSYSMASGPNSPLHF.

The rearrangement uses TRBV11-2 and TRBJ2-2, with D possibly called TRBD1 or TRBD2 (5 bases each). Deletions cut 5 bases from V and 4 bases from J, with 14 bases between. There are 15 residues in the CDR3. Germline values: CDR1 SGHAT, CDR2 FQNNGV. The CDR3 region is CASSQTEGSTGELFF. The CDR3 bases are TGTGCCAGCAGCCAAACCGAGGGGAGCACCGGGGAGCTGTTTTTT.

The sample holds many counts of this clonotype. V gene TRBV2 combines with J gene TRBJ1-1, with D unresolved. V was cut by 7 bases and J by 1 base, with 4 bases left in between. Germline V gene sequence: CDR1 SNHLY, CDR2 FYNNEI. The CDR3 runs to 11 residues. CDR3 sequence (DNA): TGTGCCAGCAAAAAGAACACTGAAGCTTTCTTT. Translating gives CASKKNTEAFF.

This clonotype has ten or more counts. This chain joins TRBV9 and TRBJ2-5; TRBD1 matches 7 bases. The CDR3 has 14 residues. Germline V gene data show CDR1 as SGDLS and CDR2 as YYNGEE. The V gene end was trimmed by 0 bases and the J gene end by 6 bases; junction bases not matched to a gene: 5. The CDR3, as DNA: TGTGCCAGCAGCGTAGAGGCAGGGGGAAAGACCCAGTACTTC. It encodes CASSVEAGGKTQYF.

This sequence joins TRBV20-1 and TRBJ1-2; 7 nucleotides line up with TRBD1. V was clipped by 5 bases and J by 6 bases; unmatched bases: 3. The CDR3 totals 11 residues. Germline CDR1 and CDR2: DFQATT and SNEGSKA (reference sequence). The chain's CDR3 is CSADRAHGYTF. CDR3 DNA: TGCAGTGCTGACAGGGCGCATGGCTACACCTTC.

This clonotype came up many times. The rearrangement links TRBV30 to TRBJ1-1; D gene uncertain. The CDR3 extends over 14 amino acids. CDR1 and CDR2 from the germline V gene are GTSNPN and SVGIG (reference sequence). Trimming removed 3 bases at V and 1 base at J, with 12 bases between. CDR3 amino acids: CAWSKPRANTEAFF. In DNA form, the CDR3 reads TGTGCCTGGAGCAAACCACGGGCGAACACTGAAGCTTTCTTT.

This clonotype turned up a few times. V is TRBV20-1 and J is TRBJ2-1, with D possibly called TRBD1 or TRBD2 (6 bases each). This CDR3 is 15 amino acids long. The germline gives CDR1 DFQATT, CDR2 SNEGSKA (reference sequence). V lost 2 bases and J 5 bases, leaving 16 bases between the germline ends. The CDR3 DNA reads TGCAGTGCTAGACCCTTCGGGGGCAGGGACAATGAGCAGTTCTTC. It codes for CSARPFGGRDNEQFF.

The genes are TRBV6-1 and TRBJ1-1; D is ambiguous. Germline V gene sequence: CDR1 MNHNS, CDR2 SASEGT. This CDR3 is built from 12 residues. The V and J ends lost 7 bases and 1 base respectively, with 7 bases between them. CDR3 bases: TGTGCCAGCACCGCAGGGAACACTGAAGCTTTCTTT. This gives the protein CASTAGNTEAFF.

In its sample, this clonotype was seen many times. This chain uses TRBV15 with TRBJ1-2; perhaps TRBD1 as D (6 bases). Germline V gene data show CDR1 as LNHNV and CDR2 as YYDKDF (reference sequence). Trimming took 0 bases from V and 2 from J, leaving 10 bases between them. CDR3 size: 15 residues. CDR3 DNA: TGTGCCACCAGCAGAGATGCTCAGGGGAACTATGGCTACACCTTC. Translated, it gives CATSRDAQGNYGYTF.

To note about this clonotype: It may be a read error: a sequence one base away is much more abundant. The chain has TRBV5-8 and TRBJ2-2; 13 bases match TRBD2. The CDR3 contains 17 residues. The germline V gene has CDR1 SGHTS and CDR2 YDEGEE. CDR3: CASRRTSGGAVVGGLFF. The CDR3 DNA is TGTGCCAGCAGACGAACTAGCGGGGGGGCCGTGGTCGGGGGGCTGTTTTTT.

On this clonotype: This may arise from a read error, as a much more abundant clone is one base away. The gene calls are TRBV6-2 or TRBV6-3 and TRBJ2-1; 9 bases fit TRBD2. The CDR3 extends over 15 amino acids. Germline loops: CDR1 MNHEY, CDR2 SVGEGT. CDR3 residues: CASSYRRGGHNGQFF. The CDR3 bases are TGTGCCAGCAGTTACCGGCGGGGGGGCCACAATGGGCAGTTCTTC.

A word on this clonotype: One end of the junction fails to match germline, which may point to a read error. The chain combines TRBV4-1 with TRBJ1-3; D gene uncertain. The CDR3 is 18 amino acids. CDR1 is MGHRA, CDR2 YSYEKL, per germline. The CDR3: CASSQGLLRRSSGYTIYF. In nucleotides, the CDR3 is TGCGCCAGCAGCCAAGGTTTGTTACGCCGGAGCTCTGGATACACCATATATTTT.

As concerns this clonotype: One junction end does not reproduce the germline sequence, and a read error may be involved. The chain uses TRBV28 and TRBJ1-1; D is ambiguous. The CDR3 has 11 amino acids. From germline, CDR1 is MDHEN and CDR2 SYDVKM. CDR3 nucleotide sequence: TGTGCCAGCAGTTCTCACTCGAGGCAATACTTT. Its protein is CASSSHSRQYF.

The sample holds a few counts of this clonotype. V and J are TRBV3-1 and TRBJ1-1; a possible D gene is TRBD1 (5 bases). The CDR3 covers 17 residues. V was trimmed by 3 bases and J by 5 bases, leaving 22 bases between them. Germline loops: CDR1 LGHDT, CDR2 YNNKEL (reference sequence). The CDR3 loop is CASSQGGGTYIRTEAFF. The CDR3 coding sequence is TGTGCCAGCAGCCAGGGGGGGGGTACGTATATAAGGACTGAAGCTTTCTTT.

Ten or more counts support this clonotype. V usage is TRBV7-2 and J usage is TRBJ2-1, with D tentatively TRBD2 (8 bases). Trimming took off 1 base at V and 0 bases at J, with 19 bases between the two ends. Looked up from germline, CDR1 is SGHTA and CDR2 is FQGNSA. The CDR3 loop spans 19 amino acids. The CDR3 DNA reads TGTGCCAGCAGCTTAGACCAGCGGGAGTGGGACAGCTCCTACAATGAGCAGTTCTTC. As protein: CASSLDQREWDSSYNEQFF.

V usage is TRBV6-2 or TRBV6-3 and J usage is TRBJ2-3, with D uncertain. Germline CDR1 and CDR2: MNHEY and SVGEGT. Trimming removed 0 bases from V and 7 bases from J, with 8 bases in between. The CDR3 spans 13 residues. CDR3 nucleotides: TGTGCCAGCAGTTACTCACCTGCCAATACGCAGTATTTT. Its protein is CASSYSPANTQYF.

This clonotype was observed many times. The chain is built from TRBV4-3 and TRBJ1-5; D unresolved. Germline CDR1 and CDR2: LGHNA and YSLEER. V lost 0 bases, J lost 6 bases, and 15 bases lay in between. This CDR3 is built from 16 residues. The DNA of the CDR3 is TGCGCCAGCAGCCAAGAAAAAGCTCTGGGAGTTCAGCCCCAGCATTTT. It encodes CASSQEKALGVQPQHF.

This clonotype occurred a few times. The chain recombines TRBV20-1 with TRBJ1-1; a weak D match, TRBD1 (5 bases). Trimming left V 3 bases short and J 7 bases short, with 21 bases between. Looked up from germline, CDR1 is DFQATT and CDR2 is SNEGSKA (reference sequence). The CDR3 contains 15 residues. The DNA of the CDR3 is TGCAGTGCTAGCCCTGGGGGGGACTTGAGGGGTGAAGCTTTCTTT. Protein: CSASPGGDLRGEAFF.

On this clonotype: Possible read error: a much larger clone is one base away. V usage is TRBV12-3 or TRBV12-4 and J usage is TRBJ2-5; D remains ambiguous. Trimming left V 8 bases short and J 11 bases short, with 12 bases between. This CDR3 is built from 10 residues. The CDR3 loop reads CASGWGEQYF. The CDR3 DNA reads as TGTGCCAGCGGATGGGGTGAGCAGTACTTC.

This clonotype showed up many times. V usage is TRBV20-1 and J usage is TRBJ2-4; 7 bases are shared with TRBD1. With 0 bases clipped from V and 3 bases from J, the junction kept 14 bases outside the gene matches. Germline lookup yields CDR1 DFQATT and CDR2 SNEGSKA (reference sequence). The CDR3 extends over 18 amino acids. The CDR3 DNA is TGCAGTGCTAGAGACTCAATCCGACAGGGTCTAGTCAAAAACATTCAGTACTTC. This codes for CSARDSIRQGLVKNIQYF.

This clonotype turned up a few times. V is TRBV6-1 and J is TRBJ2-5; 7 nucleotides align to TRBD1. The CDR3 has 15 amino acids. Germline V gives CDR1 MNHNS, CDR2 SASEGT. With V trimmed by 8 bases and J by 3 bases, 12 bases remained unmatched. The CDR3 loop reads CASFTRGLGKETQYF. The CDR3 DNA is TGTGCCAGCTTTACTAGGGGGCTCGGGAAAGAGACCCAGTACTTC.

The chain combines TRBV4-2 with TRBJ2-1; 8 bases align to TRBD2. Germline-derived CDR1 and CDR2 are LGHNA and YNFKEQ. J gave up 2 bases and V 0 bases, and 3 bases lay outside the gene matches. The CDR3 length is 16 residues. For the CDR3, the DNA is TGTGCCAGCAGCCAAGATGGCGGGGGGCCCTACAATGAGCAGTTCTTC. It yields the protein CASSQDGGGPYNEQFF.

This clonotype was seen many times. The chain uses TRBV19 and TRBJ1-1, with no clear D. The germline V gene encodes CDR1 LNHDA and CDR2 SQIVND (reference sequence). Trimming took off 1 base at V and 4 bases at J, with 10 bases between the two ends. CDR3 length: 14 amino acids. The CDR3 here is CASSIGVSGTEAFF. As DNA, the CDR3 is TGTGCCAGTAGTATAGGAGTCTCGGGCACTGAAGCTTTCTTT. Looking up the rest from reference TRBV19 and TRBJ1-1 gives the full variable domain: DGGITQSPKYLFRKEGQNVTLSCEQNLNHDAMYWYRQDPGQGLRLIYYSQIVNDFQKGDIAEGYSVSREKKESFPLTVTSAQKNPTAFYLCASSIGVSGTEAFFGQGTRLTVV.

This clonotype appeared many times. This chain joins TRBV5-1 and TRBJ2-1; D remains unclear. V shed 0 bases and J shed 10 bases, with 14 bases lying between them. From germline, CDR1 is SGHRS and CDR2 YFSETQ. The CDR3 covers 14 residues. For the CDR3, the DNA is TGCGCCAGCAGCTTGGATGCGGACCCCGGAGAGCAGTTCTTC. Protein sequence: CASSLDADPGEQFF.

In this sample, this clonotype turned up many times. This chain connects TRBV15 to TRBJ2-3; D is perhaps TRBD2 (5 bases). Trimming left V 0 bases short and J 2 bases short, with 12 bases between. Per the germline V gene, CDR1 is LNHNV and CDR2 is YYDKDF (reference sequence). CDR3 length: 16 residues. The CDR3, as DNA: TGTGCCACCAGCAGAGATAATCCGGGGTTCACAGATACGCAGTATTTT. Translation: CATSRDNPGFTDTQYF.